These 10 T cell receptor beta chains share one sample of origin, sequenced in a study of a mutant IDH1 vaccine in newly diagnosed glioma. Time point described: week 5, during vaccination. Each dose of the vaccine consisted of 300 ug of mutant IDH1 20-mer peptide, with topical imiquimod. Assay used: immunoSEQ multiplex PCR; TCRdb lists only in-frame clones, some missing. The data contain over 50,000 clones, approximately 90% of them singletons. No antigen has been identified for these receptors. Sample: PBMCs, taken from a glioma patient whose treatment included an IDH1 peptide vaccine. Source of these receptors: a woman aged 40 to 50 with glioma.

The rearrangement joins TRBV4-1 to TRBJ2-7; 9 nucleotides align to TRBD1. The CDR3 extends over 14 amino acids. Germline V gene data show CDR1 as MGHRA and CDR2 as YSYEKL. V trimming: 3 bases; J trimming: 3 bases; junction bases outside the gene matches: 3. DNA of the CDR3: TGCGCCAGCAGCCAGGGGACAGGGTACTACGAGCAGTACTTC. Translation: CASSQGTGYYEQYF.

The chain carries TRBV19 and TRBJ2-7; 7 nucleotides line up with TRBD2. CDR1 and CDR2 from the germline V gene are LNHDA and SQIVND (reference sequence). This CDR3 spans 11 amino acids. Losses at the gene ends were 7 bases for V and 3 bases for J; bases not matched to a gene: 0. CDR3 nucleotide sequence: TGTGCCAGTAAGCGGGGCTACGAGCAGTACTTC. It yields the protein CASKRGYEQYF. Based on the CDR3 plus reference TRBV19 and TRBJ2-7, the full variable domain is DGGITQSPKYLFRKEGQNVTLSCEQNLNHDAMYWYRQDPGQGLRLIYYSQIVNDFQKGDIAEGYSVSREKKESFPLTVTSAQKNPTAFYLCASKRGYEQYFGPGTRLTVT.

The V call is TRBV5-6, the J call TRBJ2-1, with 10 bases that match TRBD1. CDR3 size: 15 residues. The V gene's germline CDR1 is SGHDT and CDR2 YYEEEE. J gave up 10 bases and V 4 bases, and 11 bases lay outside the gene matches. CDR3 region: CASSPRDRGMGEQFF. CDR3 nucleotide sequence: TGTGCCAGCAGCCCCCGGGACAGGGGAATGGGGGAGCAGTTCTTC.

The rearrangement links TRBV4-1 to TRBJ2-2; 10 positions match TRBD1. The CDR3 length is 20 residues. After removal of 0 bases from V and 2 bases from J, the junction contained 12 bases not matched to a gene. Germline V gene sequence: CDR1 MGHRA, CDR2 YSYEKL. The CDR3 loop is CASSQELFRDRGYNTGELFF. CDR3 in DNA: TGCGCCAGCAGCCAAGAGCTCTTCCGGGACAGGGGTTACAACACCGGGGAGCTGTTTTTT.

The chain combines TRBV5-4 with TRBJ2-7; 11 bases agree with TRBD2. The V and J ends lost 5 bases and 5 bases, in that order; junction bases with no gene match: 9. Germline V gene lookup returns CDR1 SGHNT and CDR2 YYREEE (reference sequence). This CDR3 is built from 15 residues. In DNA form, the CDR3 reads TGTGCCAGCAGTAATAGCGGGGGGGCTTCCAACGAGCAGTACTTC. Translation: CASSNSGGASNEQYF.

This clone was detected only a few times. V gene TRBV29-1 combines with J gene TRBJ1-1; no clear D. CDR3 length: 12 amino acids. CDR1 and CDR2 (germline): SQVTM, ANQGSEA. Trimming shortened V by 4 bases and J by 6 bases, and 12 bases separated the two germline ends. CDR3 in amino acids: CSVGIGIPEAFF. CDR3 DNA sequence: TGCAGCGTTGGGATAGGGATCCCTGAAGCTTTCTTT.

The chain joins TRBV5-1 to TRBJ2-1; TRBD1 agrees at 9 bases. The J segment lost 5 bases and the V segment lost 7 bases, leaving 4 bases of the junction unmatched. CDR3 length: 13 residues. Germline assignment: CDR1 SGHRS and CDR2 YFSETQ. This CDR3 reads CASSGQGHNEQFF. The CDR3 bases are TGCGCCAGCTCGGGACAGGGCCACAATGAGCAGTTCTTC.

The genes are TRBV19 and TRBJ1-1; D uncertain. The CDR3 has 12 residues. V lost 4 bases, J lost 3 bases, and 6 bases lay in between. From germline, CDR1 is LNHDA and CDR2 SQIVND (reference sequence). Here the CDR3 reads CASSNAYTEAFF. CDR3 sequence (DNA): TGTGCCAGTAGTAACGCTTACACTGAAGCTTTCTTT.

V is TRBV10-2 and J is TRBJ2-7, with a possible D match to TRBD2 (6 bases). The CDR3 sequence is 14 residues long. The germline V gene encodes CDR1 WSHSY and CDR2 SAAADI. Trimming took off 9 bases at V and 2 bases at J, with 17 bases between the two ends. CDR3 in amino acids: CASKAGIGAYEQYF. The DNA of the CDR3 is TGCGCCAGTAAGGCGGGAATTGGCGCCTACGAGCAGTACTTC.

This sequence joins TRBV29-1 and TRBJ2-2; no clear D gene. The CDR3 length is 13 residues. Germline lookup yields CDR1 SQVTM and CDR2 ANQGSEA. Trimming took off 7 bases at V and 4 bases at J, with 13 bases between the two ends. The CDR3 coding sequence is TGCAGCGCGTGGCAGGATAGCACCGGGGAGCTGTTTTTT. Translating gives CSAWQDSTGELFF.